The 8 T cell receptor beta chains reported below all come from one sample, sequenced in a study of cytomegalovirus exposure and HLA in healthy donors. Both 60 Vbeta primers and 13 Jbeta primers went into the PCR. The table came from immunoSEQ multiplex PCR; TCRdb's copy has only in-frame clones and leaves some out. The table lists 150,000 to 200,000 clones, roughly 80% of them singletons. Source material: PBMCs. Receptor source: a female donor in good health and CMV-seronegative.

This clone occurred a few times. The chain uses TRBV9 and TRBJ1-2, with D unresolved. The CDR3 has 14 residues. Germline-derived CDR1 and CDR2 are SGDLS and YYNGEE. V was cut by 4 bases and J by 8 bases, with 18 bases left in between. The CDR3 coding sequence is TGTGCCAGCAGCCCTGGTGGCCCCCGCCTCGGCTACACCTTC. Protein: CASSPGGPRLGYTF.

The chain couples TRBV5-1 to TRBJ1-3; 7 nucleotides line up with TRBD1. After removal of 3 bases from V and 3 bases from J, the junction contained 6 bases not matched to a gene. Germline V CDR1 and CDR2: SGHRS, YFSETQ. This CDR3 has 15 amino acids. The CDR3 DNA reads TGCGCCAGCAGCTCGACAGGGAGTGGTGGAAACACCATATATTTT. The encoded protein is CASSSTGSGGNTIYF.

V and J are TRBV7-2 and TRBJ1-2, with D perhaps matching TRBD1 (5 bases). Trimming took 2 bases from V and 4 from J, leaving 8 bases between them. This CDR3 region has 13 residues. Looked up from germline, CDR1 is SGHTA and CDR2 is FQGNSA. The CDR3 region has the DNA TGTGCCAGCAGCTTAAGGGGTATCTATGGCTACACCTTC. Its protein is CASSLRGIYGYTF.

This chain connects TRBV5-5 to TRBJ2-1, with TRBD2 matching over 7 bases. V gave up 4 bases and J gave up 7 bases; unmatched junction bases: 5. Germline CDR1 reads SGHKS; CDR2 reads YYEKEE (reference sequence). The CDR3 is 13 amino acids. CDR3 sequence: CASSLGLVNEQFF. The CDR3, as DNA: TGTGCCAGCAGCCTAGGACTAGTTAATGAGCAGTTCTTC.

The V and J genes are TRBV30 and TRBJ2-7, with 7 bases matching TRBD1. V was pared by 5 bases and J by 3 bases, with 7 bases of the junction left unmatched. Germline assignment: CDR1 GTSNPN and CDR2 SVGIG (reference sequence). This CDR3 contains 13 residues. As DNA, the CDR3 is TGTGCCTGGGGGAAGGGGGCGGACTACGAGCAGTACTTC. It is translated as CAWGKGADYEQYF.

V is TRBV5-6 and J is TRBJ1-5, with D possibly TRBD1 on 5 matching bases. V was pared by 3 bases and J by 7 bases, with 11 bases between. CDR3 size: 13 residues. Germline CDR1 and CDR2: SGHDT and YYEEEE. CDR3 DNA: TGTGCCAGCAGCTCAGGGAATTTGCAGCCCCAGCATTTT. Protein sequence: CASSSGNLQPQHF.

The chain recombines TRBV7-9 with TRBJ1-3; D is undetermined. Germline V lookup: CDR1 SEHNR, CDR2 FQNEAQ (reference sequence). V lost 6 bases to trimming and J lost 0 bases, with 6 bases between them. This CDR3 has 13 residues. The CDR3 DNA follows: TGTGCCAGCAGACCGAGCTCTGGAAACACCATATATTTT. It is translated as CASRPSSGNTIYF.

This clone was detected only once. V and J are TRBV7-2 and TRBJ2-7; 7 nucleotides match TRBD2. Per the germline V gene, CDR1 is SGHTA and CDR2 is FQGNSA. There are 18 residues in the CDR3. V lost 2 bases to trimming and J lost 2 bases; unmatched junction nucleotides: 15. The DNA of the CDR3 is TGTGCCAGCAGCTTAAACTCGGGAGCGGGGCAGGGTACCTACGAGCAGTACTTC. Encoded protein: CASSLNSGAGQGTYEQYF.